This TCR beta chain was recorded in a study of blood T cell repertoires in COVID-19. Study summary: Italy, Spain and the United States were the sources of the convalescent and acute COVID-19 samples. The cDNA or gDNA used as material had been derived from T cells, B-cell-depleted T cells, or PBMCs.

In the source study's methods: Reference gene primers were amplified, and this amplification served to estimate nucleated cell counts. Method: immunoSEQ multiplex PCR; TCRdb's copy keeps in-frame clones and lacks some. The DNA was the basis for D and trimming; V, J and clone size are from that table. The data hold a few hundred thousand clones, with approximately 80% observed a single time. The CDR3 is made up of 13 amino acids. Trimming at V came to 6 bases and at J to 9 bases, leaving 8 bases not matched to a gene. In germline, CDR1 is KGHSH, CDR2 LQKENI. The V gene is TRBV18, the J gene TRBJ2-1; 7 nucleotides agree with TRBD1. The receptor comes from a man in his thirties or forties who had recovered from COVID-19. The sample consisted of peripheral blood. CDR3 DNA sequence: TGTGCCAGCTCCTTGGACAGGCAATCTGAGCAGTTCTTC. Its protein is CASSLDRQSEQFF.